A selection of T cell receptor beta chains follows, all from one sample in a study of shared T cell receptors in the human thymus. TCRdb's table, derived via immunoSEQ multiplex PCR, lists solely in-frame clones and lacks some. The sample has 600,000 or so clones, over 75% seen once. These data also formed part of another study, on human thymus T cells.

Sequences were obtained from thymocytes. These receptors were taken from a boy younger than two with a congenital heart defect. The CDR3 runs from the conserved cysteine through the conserved F or W. Each record gives: J gene, clone size, CDR3 length, V gene, D gene, CDR3 DNA, CDR3 protein. The D gene is left open where the match is weak. Size values are once, few and many counts, or a class for expanded clones, and some rows have none.

>TRBJ1-2|-|13|TRBV30|TRBD1
TGTGCCTGGAGTGTAAAGGGGGCCCATGGCTACACCTTC
CAWSVKGAHGYTF
>TRBJ1-1|-|11|TRBV20-1|TRBD1
TGCAGTGCTCCCAGGGACAGGCCGGCTTTCTTT
CSAPRDRPAFF
>TRBJ2-5|-|11|TRBV27|-
TGTGCCAGCAGGACTGGGGAGACCCAGTACTTC
CASRTGETQYF
>TRBJ2-1|-|15|TRBV6-6|TRBD2
TGTGCCAGCAGTTACCAGCGGGGGTCATACAATGAGCAGTTCTTC
CASSYQRGSYNEQFF
>TRBJ1-2|few|14|TRBV4-2|TRBD1
TGTGCCAGCAGCCAAGATGGGACAGCTTATGGCTACACCTTC
CASSQDGTAYGYTF
>TRBJ1-2|-|14|TRBV18|-
TGTGCCAGCTCACCTGGGACACCTAACTATGGCTACACCTTC
CASSPGTPNYGYTF
>TRBJ2-3|once|19|TRBV4-2|TRBD2
TGTGCCAGCAGCCCACGCCCGCCGGCTAGCGGGGGACACACAGATACGCAGTATTTT
CASSPRPPASGGHTDTQYF
>TRBJ2-7|-|16|TRBV5-1|-
TGCGCCAGCAGCTTGAACCGACGGCCTAGCTCCTACGAGCAGTACTTC
CASSLNRRPSSYEQYF
>TRBJ1-2|once|14|TRBV5-1|-
TGCGCCAGCAGCTTCGGGACGGCCAGGGGTGGCTACACCTTC
CASSFGTARGGYTF
>TRBJ2-1|once|17|TRBV12-5|-
TGTGCTAGTGGTTTGCTTACCGGGACTTCTTCCTACAATGAGCAGTTCTTC
CASGLLTGTSSYNEQFF
>TRBJ1-4|few|11|TRBV2|TRBD1
TGTGCCAGCGCGGGACAGGGCAGACTGTTTTTT
CASAGQGRLFF
>TRBJ1-2|once|17|TRBV4-2|-
TGTGCCAGCAGCCAAGAAGCAAATCTCAAGGAGAGCTATGGCTACACCTTC
CASSQEANLKESYGYTF
>TRBJ2-7|-|15|TRBV7-9|TRBD2
TGTGCCAGCAGCGATAGCGGGAGGGACACCTACGAGCAGTACTTC
CASSDSGRDTYEQYF